Listed here are 30 T cell receptor beta chains from one sample, sequenced in a study of CD8+ T cells in alopecia areata. cDNA prepared by RNA extraction and subsequent reverse transcription served as the template for sequencing. The method was immunoSEQ multiplex PCR; TCRdb's version includes in-frame clones alone and lacks a portion of them. The sample contains hundreds of thousands of clones, less than 80% of which appear only once. The sequencing used CD4+ T cells sorted from blood, collected at week 0. These receptors originate from a human donor with alopecia areata.

The chain recombines TRBV15 with TRBJ2-3; TRBD2 is a possible D gene (5 bases). This CDR3 has 13 amino acids. Trimming removed 7 bases at V and 4 bases at J, with 12 bases between. Germline V gene lookup returns CDR1 LNHNV and CDR2 YYDKDF (reference sequence). CDR3 protein: CATKAQLADTQYF. Here the CDR3 DNA reads TGTGCCACCAAAGCTCAACTAGCAGATACGCAGTATTTT.

The genes are TRBV27 and TRBJ1-1; possibly TRBD1 for D (5 bases). Looked up from germline, CDR1 is MNHEY and CDR2 is SMNVEV (reference sequence). V lost 2 bases to trimming and J lost 3 bases, with 10 bases between them. CDR3 length equals 14 residues. CDR3 amino acids: CASSLRAGYTEAFF. The CDR3 DNA reads TGTGCCAGCAGTTTAAGGGCAGGGTACACTGAAGCTTTCTTT.

The rearrangement joins TRBV4-1 to TRBJ1-2; D not resolved. Per germline, CDR1 MGHRA and CDR2 YSYEKL. The CDR3 extends over 15 amino acids. The V end lost 1 base, the J end lost 4 bases, and 13 bases lay between the germline ends. The CDR3, as DNA: TGCGCCAGCAGCCAAGCGCGGACGGACCTCTATGGCTACACCTTC. Residues: CASSQARTDLYGYTF.

This clone was observed a few times. The genes are TRBV29-1 and TRBJ2-2; the D gene is possibly TRBD2 (6 bases). V lost 4 bases, J lost 0 bases, and 9 bases lay in between. Per the germline V gene, CDR1 is SQVTM and CDR2 is ANQGSEA. The CDR3 covers 14 residues. In DNA form, the CDR3 reads TGCAGCGTTGGGAGGGATTCGAACACCGGGGAGCTGTTTTTT. Protein sequence: CSVGRDSNTGELFF.

The chain links TRBV29-1 to TRBJ2-7; 10 nucleotides agree with TRBD1. V lost 6 bases to trimming and J lost 5 bases; unmatched junction nucleotides: 7. Per germline, CDR1 SQVTM and CDR2 ANQGSEA. This CDR3 comprises 13 residues. DNA of the CDR3: TGCAGCGTGGCCGGGACAGGGGTACACGAGCAGTACTTC. The encoded protein is CSVAGTGVHEQYF.

This clone was counted between two and nine times. V is TRBV7-9 and J is TRBJ2-7, with 9 bases matching TRBD1. Per germline, CDR1 SEHNR and CDR2 FQNEAQ (reference sequence). V shed 4 bases, J shed 6 bases, and the junction held 7 bases outside the gene matches. The CDR3 sequence is 14 residues long. CDR3 bases: TGTGCCAGCAGCTCCCGGGACAGGGATAGCGAGCAGTACTTC. Translation gives CASSSRDRDSEQYF.

This clone was seen only a few times. The chain joins TRBV7-9 to TRBJ2-1; maybe TRBD2 (6 bases). Deletions cut 5 bases from V and 7 bases from J, with 15 bases between. The CDR3 spans 14 residues. The germline CDR1 and CDR2 sequences are SEHNR and FQNEAQ (reference sequence). Here the CDR3 DNA reads TGTGCCAGCAGCCCATCGGCGGGGCTAAATGAGCAGTTCTTC. It translates to CASSPSAGLNEQFF.

This chain links TRBV5-1 with TRBJ2-7; 10 bases fit TRBD2. The V gene end was trimmed by 0 bases and the J gene end by 5 bases; junction bases not matched to a gene: 8. Germline-derived CDR1 and CDR2 are SGHRS and YFSETQ. The CDR3 runs 16 residues. Here the CDR3 DNA reads TGCGCCAGCAGCTTGGGAATAGCGGGGGGCCCCCACGAGCAGTACTTC. Amino acids: CASSLGIAGGPHEQYF.

This clone showed up just a few times. This rearrangement joins TRBV2 to TRBJ2-6; possibly TRBD2 for D (6 bases). The V end lost 5 bases, the J end lost 0 bases, and 14 bases lay between the germline ends. The CDR3 contains 17 residues. The germline V gene encodes CDR1 SNHLY and CDR2 FYNNEI. CDR3 region: CASSPGTPGSGANVLTF. CDR3 in DNA: TGTGCCAGCAGTCCCGGGACTCCGGGCTCTGGGGCCAACGTCCTGACTTTC.

In this sample, this clone turned up a few times. This chain joins TRBV30 and TRBJ1-3, with unresolved D. The germline V gene has CDR1 GTSNPN and CDR2 SVGIG (reference sequence). Trimming cost V 2 bases and J 2 bases, with 7 bases left between them. The CDR3 spans 13 residues. The CDR3 coding sequence is TGTGCCTGGAGTACGGGGACTGGAAACACCATATATTTT. It is translated as CAWSTGTGNTIYF. The full variable domain, in which reference TRBV30 and TRBJ1-3 provide the parts outside the CDR3, is SQTIHQWPATLVQPVGSPLSLECTVEGTSNPNLYWYRQAAGRGLQLLFYSVGIGQISSEVPQNLSASRPQDRQFILSSKKLLLSDSGFYLCAWSTGTGNTIYFGEGSWLTVV.

This chain connects TRBV7-6 to TRBJ1-2; TRBD1 matches at 7 bases. Germline trimming cut 5 bases from V and 7 bases from J; bases unmatched to any gene: 10. Germline CDR1 SGHVS, CDR2 FNYEAQ. The CDR3 spans 14 residues. CDR3 loop: CASSPGQMGSGYTF. DNA of the CDR3: TGTGCCAGCAGCCCGGGACAGATGGGGAGTGGCTACACCTTC.

The chain joins TRBV2 to TRBJ2-2, with a possible D match to TRBD2 (5 bases). Trimming left V 6 bases short and J 2 bases short, with 13 bases between. Germline values: CDR1 SNHLY, CDR2 FYNNEI. The CDR3 contains 15 residues. The CDR3 coding sequence is TGTGCCAGCAGGAGGGTTGTTGTAAACACCGGGGAGCTGTTTTTT. Its protein product is CASRRVVVNTGELFF.

V and J are TRBV7-9 and TRBJ1-2; TRBD1 is a possible D gene (6 bases). Germline V gene data show CDR1 as SEHNR and CDR2 as FQNEAQ (reference sequence). The CDR3 totals 15 residues. The ends were cut back, 1 base at V and 3 bases at J, with 12 bases in the middle. Written as DNA, the CDR3 is TGTGCCAGCAGCTTAGTTATTAGGACAGACTATGGCTACACCTTC. Residues: CASSLVIRTDYGYTF.

The chain employs TRBV4-1 and TRBJ1-2; 9 bases match TRBD1. Per germline, CDR1 MGHRA and CDR2 YSYEKL. V trimming: 1 base; J trimming: 8 bases; junction bases outside the gene matches: 5. This CDR3 region has 14 residues. CDR3 sequence: CASSQVQGAGGYTF. In nucleotides, the CDR3 is TGCGCCAGCAGCCAAGTACAGGGGGCGGGAGGCTACACCTTC.

This rearrangement joins TRBV5-1 to TRBJ2-4, with D maybe TRBD1 (6 bases). The CDR3 loop spans 13 amino acids. Germline lookup yields CDR1 SGHRS and CDR2 YFSETQ. V was shortened by 0 bases and J by 6 bases, with 7 bases between the two germline ends. The CDR3 nucleotides are TGCGCCAGCAGCTTGGCGGACAGAAACATTCAGTACTTC. This codes for CASSLADRNIQYF.

This clone was seen only a few times. The J gene is TRBJ1-2, the V gene TRBV5-1; 7 bases match TRBD1. V was clipped by 0 bases and J by 5 bases; unmatched bases: 7. This CDR3 is built from 15 residues. CDR1 is SGHRS and CDR2 is YFSETQ in the germline V gene. As DNA, the CDR3 is TGCGCCAGCAGCTTGGGACAGGGTATCGGGTATGGCTACACCTTC. This sequence encodes CASSLGQGIGYGYTF.

This chain uses TRBV4-1 with TRBJ1-2; no reliable D call. Trimming took 0 bases from V and 13 from J, leaving 12 bases between them. Germline V gene sequence: CDR1 MGHRA, CDR2 YSYEKL. The CDR3 runs to 12 residues. CDR3 nucleotide sequence: TGCGCCAGCAGCCAAGATATAAGGGTTCCCACCTTC. Its translation: CASSQDIRVPTF.

The V call is TRBV18, the J call TRBJ1-5, with 9 bases that match TRBD1. The J segment lost 4 bases and the V segment lost 3 bases, leaving 1 base of the junction unmatched. The germline V gene has CDR1 KGHSH and CDR2 LQKENI. The CDR3 extends over 14 amino acids. In DNA form, the CDR3 reads TGTGCCAGCTCACCGGGACAGGGAAATCAGCCCCAGCATTTT. This sequence encodes CASSPGQGNQPQHF.

The J gene is TRBJ2-5, the V gene TRBV29-1; maybe TRBD2 (6 bases). Trimming took 4 bases from V and 1 from J, leaving 13 bases between them. This CDR3 comprises 14 residues. CDR1 is SQVTM, CDR2 ANQGSEA, per germline. In DNA, the CDR3 is TGCAGCGTTGGTGGGCAGGGACTCCAAGAGACCCAGTACTTC. As protein: CSVGGQGLQETQYF.

The chain carries TRBV9 and TRBJ2-7, with 9 bases that match TRBD1. The CDR3 extends over 15 amino acids. Germline V CDR1 and CDR2: SGDLS, YYNGEE. V dropped 0 bases and J dropped 2; count of bases not matched to a gene: 3. The CDR3: CASSVDGTGTYEQYF. CDR3 DNA sequence: TGTGCCAGCAGCGTAGACGGGACAGGGACCTACGAGCAGTACTTC.

The chain has TRBV29-1 and TRBJ1-2, with D perhaps TRBD1 (6 bases). Trimming removed 5 bases from V and 6 bases from J, with 16 bases in between. Germline loops: CDR1 SQVTM, CDR2 ANQGSEA. This CDR3 is 13 amino acids long. CDR3 loop: CSVTLTGINGYTF. CDR3 nucleotide sequence: TGCAGCGTTACGTTAACAGGGATCAATGGCTACACCTTC.

The chain combines TRBV5-1 with TRBJ2-7; D unclear. Per the germline V gene, CDR1 is SGHRS and CDR2 is YFSETQ. This CDR3 region has 16 residues. Trimming left V 3 bases short and J 0 bases short, with 16 bases between. This CDR3 is CASSSTEAGYSYEQYF. CDR3 coding DNA: TGCGCCAGCAGCTCCACCGAGGCCGGCTACTCCTACGAGCAGTACTTC. Filled out from reference TRBV5-1 and TRBJ2-7, the complete variable domain reads KAGVTQTPRYLIKTRGQQVTLSCSPISGHRSVSWYQQTPGQGLQFLFEYFSETQRNKGNFPGRFSGRQFSNSRSEMNVSTLELGDSALYLCASSSTEAGYSYEQYFGPGTRLTVT.

The chain's CDR3 is CASSLTGTTQGTLHF. The CDR3 region has the DNA TGCGCCAGCAGCTTAACAGGGACCACACAGGGCACCCTCCACTTT. The chain links TRBV5-1 to TRBJ1-6; D might be TRBD1 (6 bases). This CDR3 is 15 amino acids long. CDR1 is SGHRS and CDR2 is YFSETQ in the germline V gene. V was pared by 2 bases and J by 14 bases, with 20 bases between. Based on the CDR3 plus reference TRBV5-1 and TRBJ1-6, the full variable domain is KAGVTQTPRYLIKTRGQQVTLSCSPISGHRSVSWYQQTPGQGLQFLFEYFSETQRNKGNFPGRFSGRQFSNSRSEMNVSTLELGDSALYLCASSLTGTTQGTLHFGNGTRLTVT.

This clone has a handful of counts. The chain has TRBV9 and TRBJ2-5; a weak D match, TRBD1 (5 bases). V was shortened by 1 base and J by 2 bases, with 12 bases between the two germline ends. CDR1 SGDLS and CDR2 YYNGEE come from the germline V gene. CDR3 length: 15 amino acids. The CDR3 sequence is CASSVSGWVQETQYF. In nucleotides, the CDR3 is TGTGCCAGCAGCGTATCAGGGTGGGTTCAAGAGACCCAGTACTTC.

The rearrangement links TRBV30 to TRBJ1-5; 7 bases are shared with TRBD1. Trimming removed 4 bases from V and 1 base from J; junction bases left unmatched: 1. This CDR3 is 13 amino acids long. Germline V CDR1 and CDR2: GTSNPN, SVGIG (reference sequence). The CDR3 region has the DNA TGTGCCTGGACGGGACAGAGCAATCAGCCCCAGCATTTT. This translates into CAWTGQSNQPQHF.

The J gene is TRBJ1-2, the V gene TRBV9; D not resolved. The CDR3 runs 14 residues. Germline CDR1 and CDR2: SGDLS and YYNGEE. V was shortened by 4 bases and J by 4 bases, with 14 bases between the two germline ends. CDR3 amino acids: CASSPRMIGYGYTF. As DNA, the CDR3 is TGTGCCAGCAGCCCACGGATGATCGGCTATGGCTACACCTTC. Full variable domain (missing parts from reference TRBV9 and TRBJ1-2): DSGVTQTPKHLITATGQRVTLRCSPRSGDLSVYWYQQSLDQGLQFLIQYYNGEERAKGNILERFSAQQFPDLHSELNLSSLELGDSALYFCASSPRMIGYGYTFGSGTRLTVV.

The chain has TRBV6-5 and TRBJ2-3, with 12 bases that match TRBD2. This CDR3 is 16 amino acids long. With 4 bases clipped from V and 5 bases from J, the junction kept 7 bases outside the gene matches. Germline CDR1 MNHEY, CDR2 SVGAGI. The CDR3 DNA is TGTGCCAGCAGTTCCTTGACTAGCGGGGGAGGAGATACGCAGTATTTT. This codes for CASSSLTSGGGDTQYF.

The chain joins TRBV7-2 to TRBJ1-4; the D is unclear. Germline-derived CDR1 and CDR2 are SGHTA and FQGNSA. The CDR3 length is 14 residues. Trimming pared 1 base from V and 4 bases from J, leaving 7 bases between. The CDR3: CASSLEGSNEKLFF. CDR3 nucleotide sequence: TGTGCCAGCAGCTTAGAAGGGAGTAATGAAAAACTGTTTTTT.

This clone was recorded a few times. This rearrangement joins TRBV6-1 to TRBJ2-5; 9 positions match TRBD1. The V gene's germline CDR1 is MNHNS and CDR2 SASEGT. V lost 3 bases and J lost 5; bases outside the gene matches: 4. The CDR3 totals 14 residues. The CDR3 DNA reads as TGTGCCAGCAGTGAGGGACAGGGAATGGAGACCCAGTACTTC. It yields the protein CASSEGQGMETQYF.

In its sample, this clone was seen a few times. V usage is TRBV7-2 and J usage is TRBJ1-2; D perhaps matches TRBD1 (6 bases). The V gene's germline CDR1 is SGHTA and CDR2 FQGNSA. Trimming removed 5 bases at V and 0 bases at J, with 16 bases between. This CDR3 is built from 16 residues. The CDR3 sequence is CASSIVGGAANYGYTF. CDR3 sequence (DNA): TGTGCCAGCAGCATAGTTGGGGGGGCCGCTAACTATGGCTACACCTTC. The whole variable domain, filled in from reference TRBV7-2 and TRBJ1-2, reads GAGVSQSPSNKVTEKGKDVELRCDPISGHTALYWYRQSLGQGLEFLIYFQGNSAPDKSGLPSDRFSAERTGGSVSTLTIQRTQQEDSAVYLCASSIVGGAANYGYTFGSGTRLTVV.